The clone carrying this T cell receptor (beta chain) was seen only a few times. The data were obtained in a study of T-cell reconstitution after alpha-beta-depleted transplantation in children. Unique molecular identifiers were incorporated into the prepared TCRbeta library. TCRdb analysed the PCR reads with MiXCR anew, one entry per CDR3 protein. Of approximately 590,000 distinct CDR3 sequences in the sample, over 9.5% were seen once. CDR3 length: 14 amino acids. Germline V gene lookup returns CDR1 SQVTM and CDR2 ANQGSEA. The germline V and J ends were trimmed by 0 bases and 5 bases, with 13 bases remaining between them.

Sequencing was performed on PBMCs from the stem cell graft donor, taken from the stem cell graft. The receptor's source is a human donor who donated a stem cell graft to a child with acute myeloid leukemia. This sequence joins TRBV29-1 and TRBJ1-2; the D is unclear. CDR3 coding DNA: TGCAGCGTTGAAGAGGAAAGGATAAGTTATGGCTACACCTTC. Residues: CSVEEERISYGYTF.